Listed below are T cell receptor beta chains from one sample, sequenced in a study of graft-versus-host responses after intestinal transplantation. The assay was immunoSEQ multiplex PCR, and TCRdb's table has in-frame clones only and misses some. Of under 85,000 clones listed, over 85% were seen once; the top ten hold over 0.4%. Antigens for these TCRs are unknown. The sequences come from unstimulated CD8+ T cells sorted from spleen or lymph node cells, collected before intestinal transplant. The origin of the receptors is a human donor who received an intestinal transplant. Both conserved end residues are part of each CDR3. A D gene is named only where the DNA matches it firmly. Clone size is shown for a subset of rows, as once, few, many or a class of expanded clone.

V	size	D	J	CDR3	DNA
TRBV7-9	.	TRBD1	TRBJ1-2	CASSGGGGYGYTF	TGTGCCAGCAGCGGAGGGGGCGGTTATGGCTACACCTTC
TRBV5-6	.	.	TRBJ2-1	CASSLELVSSYNEQFF	TGTGCCAGCAGCTTGGAACTCGTCAGCTCCTACAATGAGCAGTTCTTC
TRBV4-1	.	.	TRBJ2-5	CASSQDRTWGPQETQYF	TGCGCCAGCAGCCAAGACAGGACATGGGGCCCCCAAGAGACCCAGTACTTC
TRBV27	once	TRBD1	TRBJ1-1	CASSQLRDRATEAFF	TGTGCCAGCAGCCAGTTACGGGACAGGGCCACTGAAGCTTTCTTT
TRBV4-2	.	TRBD2	TRBJ2-7	CASSQVTSGNYEQYF	TGTGCCAGCAGCCAAGTGACTAGCGGGAACTACGAGCAGTACTTC
TRBV18	once	.	TRBJ2-4	CASSPPRDIDIQYF	TGTGCCAGCTCACCACCGAGGGACATTGACATTCAGTACTTC
TRBV5-1	.	.	TRBJ1-4	CASSSDRGELFF	TGCGCCAGCAGTTCCGACAGAGGGGAACTGTTTTTT
TRBV7-9	few	.	TRBJ2-5	CASSLAGEYQETQYF	TGTGCCAGCAGCTTAGCGGGGGAGTACCAAGAGACCCAGTACTTC
TRBV2	once	TRBD1	TRBJ2-7	CASSDWGQGGSYEQYF	TGTGCCAGCAGCGATTGGGGACAGGGGGGATCCTACGAGCAGTACTTC
TRBV6-5	.	TRBD1	TRBJ1-2	CASSGTGGLYGYTF	TGTGCCAGCAGCGGGACAGGGGGACTCTATGGCTACACCTTC
TRBV7-9	.	.	TRBJ2-7	CASSLPSIYEQYF	TGTGCCAGCAGTCTACCCAGTATTTACGAGCAGTACTTC
TRBV6-5	.	TRBD1	TRBJ1-1	CASSEIGQGATAFF	TGTGCCAGCAGTGAAATAGGACAGGGCGCTACGGCTTTCTTT
TRBV6-5	.	.	TRBJ1-2	CASRMGRNYGYTF	TGTGCCAGCAGAATGGGAAGGAACTATGGCTACACCTTC
TRBV27	.	.	TRBJ2-1	CASSFAGNEQFF	TGTGCCAGCAGTTTTGCGGGGAATGAGCAGTTCTTC
TRBV4-1	.	.	TRBJ2-7	CASSQEPSGAGGRVSTYEQYF	TGCGCCAGCAGCCAAGAACCCTCGGGGGCAGGCGGGAGAGTTTCGACCTACGAGCAGTACTTC
TRBV7-9	.	TRBD2	TRBJ2-1	CASSVATSRGEQFF	TGTGCCAGCAGCGTGGCGACTAGCCGGGGGGAGCAGTTCTTC
TRBV6-1	few	.	TRBJ2-7	CASSEVGRGRKRVYF	TGTGCCAGCAGTGAAGTCGGCAGGGGGAGGAAAAGGGTGTACTTC
TRBV19	.	.	TRBJ1-1	CASRPNLSPVNTEAFF	TGTGCCAGCAGACCTAATCTCTCACCAGTGAACACTGAAGCTTTCTTT
TRBV5-8	.	TRBD2	TRBJ2-7	CASTPSGTAYEQYF	TGTGCCAGCACCCCCAGCGGGACGGCCTACGAGCAGTACTTC
TRBV28	.	.	TRBJ2-7	CASSFGMEQYF	TGTGCCAGCAGTTTTGGGATGGAGCAGTACTTC
TRBV10-3	.	TRBD1	TRBJ1-2	CAISEPDRDPGYTF	TGTGCCATCAGTGAGCCCGACAGGGATCCTGGCTACACCTTC
TRBV4-1	.	.	TRBJ2-1	CASSQDWLANEQFF	TGCGCCAGCAGCCAAGATTGGCTAGCGAATGAGCAGTTCTTC
TRBV7-3	.	.	TRBJ1-1	CASSLDSLTEAFF	TGTGCCAGCAGCTTGGACAGCTTAACTGAAGCTTTCTTT
TRBV5-1	.	.	TRBJ2-1	CASTLLGGEQFF	TGCGCCAGCACGCTCCTGGGGGGTGAGCAGTTCTTC
TRBV10-3	.	TRBD1	TRBJ1-2	CAITGEGASLAYGYTF	TGTGCCATCACCGGGGAGGGGGCGTCCCTAGCCTATGGCTACACCTTC
TRBV2	.	TRBD2	TRBJ2-7	CASRAGTSASYEQYF	TGTGCCAGCAGAGCCGGGACTAGCGCTTCCTACGAGCAGTACTTC
TRBV11-2	.	.	TRBJ2-7	CASRFIEGHEQYF	TGTGCCAGCAGGTTCATCGAGGGACACGAGCAGTACTTC
TRBV13	.	TRBD2	TRBJ2-5	CASSTRLADSEETQYF	TGTGCCAGCAGCACCCGACTAGCGGATAGTGAAGAGACCCAGTACTTC
TRBV15	.	.	TRBJ1-1	CATSGGKGTEAFF	TGTGCCACCAGCGGAGGGAAGGGCACTGAAGCTTTCTTT
TRBV29-1	.	TRBD1	TRBJ1-1	CSVEDGDRGEAFF	TGCAGCGTTGAAGATGGGGACAGGGGTGAAGCTTTCTTT
TRBV25-1	once	.	TRBJ2-7	CASSESYEQYF	TGTGCCAGCAGTGAATCATACGAGCAGTACTTC
TRBV7-9	.	.	TRBJ2-7	CATAGATGFSYEQYF	TGTGCCACCGCCGGGGCAACAGGGTTCTCCTACGAGCAGTACTTC
TRBV29-1	.	TRBD1	TRBJ1-2	CSDRSVDRDGGYTF	TGCAGCGACAGATCCGTGGACAGGGACGGTGGCTACACCTTC
TRBV5-6	.	.	TRBJ2-7	CASSFSQGYEQYF	TGTGCCAGCAGCTTTTCCCAGGGCTACGAGCAGTACTTC
TRBV5-1	once	.	TRBJ1-2	CASSLDTGVGRTPYGYTF	TGCGCCAGCAGCTTGGATACGGGCGTTGGCAGGACCCCATATGGCTACACCTTC
TRBV27	.	.	TRBJ2-7	CASSPPLISRYGTYEQYF	TGTGCCAGCAGTCCCCCCCTTATCTCCAGGTATGGGACCTACGAGCAGTACTTC
TRBV13	.	TRBD2	TRBJ2-2	CASSIRAGDWTGELFF	TGTGCCAGCAGCATACGAGCGGGAGATTGGACCGGGGAGCTGTTTTTT
TRBV5-5	.	.	TRBJ1-1	CASSFIEAFF	TGTGCCAGCAGCTTTATTGAAGCTTTCTTT
TRBV27	.	.	TRBJ1-5	CASGRSNQPQHF	TGTGCCAGCGGGAGAAGCAATCAGCCCCAGCATTTT
TRBV5-4	once	.	TRBJ1-5	CASSFQGSNQPQHF	TGTGCCAGCAGCTTTCAGGGAAGCAATCAGCCCCAGCATTTT
TRBV14	.	.	TRBJ1-3	CASSQVEGVGSSGNTIYF	TGTGCCAGCAGCCAAGTCGAAGGAGTCGGCTCCTCTGGAAACACCATATATTTT
TRBV6-1	.	.	TRBJ2-7	CASSEPPSCEQYF	TGTGCCAGCAGTGAGCCCCCTTCATGTGAGCAGTACTTC
TRBV30	.	TRBD1	TRBJ1-2	CAWSVGAGGYGYTF	TGTGCCTGGAGTGTAGGGGCAGGGGGCTATGGCTACACCTTC
TRBV4-2	.	TRBD1	TRBJ1-5	CASSHTEGASQPQHF	TGTGCCAGCAGCCATACTGAGGGGGCAAGTCAGCCCCAGCATTTT
TRBV7-9	few	.	TRBJ1-3	CASSPRVDYGNTIYF	TGTGCCAGCAGCCCCAGGGTCGATTATGGAAACACCATATATTTT
TRBV23-1	.	TRBD1	TRBJ2-5	CASSPREMTGQETQYF	TGCGCCAGCAGTCCCCGAGAAATGACAGGGCAAGAGACCCAGTACTTC
TRBV6-1	.	.	TRBJ2-1	CASRTGLGEQFF	TGTGCCAGCAGAACAGGGTTAGGAGAGCAGTTCTTC
TRBV9	.	.	TRBJ2-7	CASSPRGEFYEQYF	TGTGCCAGCAGCCCAAGGGGGGAGTTTTACGAGCAGTACTTC
TRBV28	.	TRBD2	TRBJ2-7	CASSLTPSGPFSYEQYF	TGTGCCAGCAGCCTTACTCCTAGCGGGCCTTTCTCCTACGAGCAGTACTTC
TRBV27	.	TRBD1	TRBJ1-5	CASRSNRGSRHYSNQPQHF	TGTGCCAGCAGGTCGAACAGGGGGTCCCGACATTATAGCAATCAGCCCCAGCATTTT